Listed below are T cell receptor beta chains from one sample, sequenced in a study of blood T cell repertoires in COVID-19. The table came from immunoSEQ multiplex PCR; TCRdb's copy has only in-frame clones and leaves some out. The table includes 97,000 or so clones, 90% detected once. Sequences were obtained from peripheral blood. The receptors stem from a man over 45 with acute or convalescent COVID-19. The CDR3 runs from the conserved cysteine through the conserved F or W. D genes are given only for firm matches. Clone size, where shown, is once, few, many, or a class for clones that have expanded.

cdr3_nt cdr3_aa v_call clone_size d_call j_call
TGCAGCGTTGAATTCGGGGGGCAAGCCAAAAACATTCAGTACTTC CSVEFGGQAKNIQYF TRBV29-1 NA NA TRBJ2-4
TGTGCCAGCAGCTTAGCCATTGGGGGGGCCAATCAGCCCCAGCATTTT CASSLAIGGANQPQHF TRBV7-8 NA NA TRBJ1-5
TGTGCCAGCAGCACCGGACAGGGGGCCGGAAACACCATATATTTT CASSTGQGAGNTIYF TRBV7-2 NA TRBD1 TRBJ1-3
TGTGCCACCAGTGATTTTCGGGAGTCTCTTATCGATGAGCAGTTCTTC CATSDFRESLIDEQFF TRBV24-1 NA NA TRBJ2-1
TGTGCCAGCAGCTTAGCTAGCGGGTATTACTCCTACAATGAGCAGTTCTTC CASSLASGYYSYNEQFF TRBV7-6 NA TRBD2 TRBJ2-1
TGTGCCAGTAGCCCTAGTCCCGGCACCATATATTTT CASSPSPGTIYF TRBV19 NA NA TRBJ1-3
TGTGCCAGCAGTGAAGCGGGAGGGAGCACAGATACGCAGTATTTT CASSEAGGSTDTQYF TRBV2 NA TRBD2 TRBJ2-3
TGTGCCAGCAGTGAGGCGGGGGAGACCCAGTACTTC CASSEAGETQYF TRBV6-1 NA NA TRBJ2-5
TGTGCCAGCACCACTGACAGGGTGGGCACTGAAGCTTTCTTT CASTTDRVGTEAFF TRBV19 NA TRBD1 TRBJ1-1
TGTGCCAGCAGCGTCGGGAGAGGCGCCGGGGAGCTGTTTTTT CASSVGRGAGELFF TRBV9 NA NA TRBJ2-2
TGCAGCGTTGCCGGGACACCACTCACTGAAGCTTTCTTT CSVAGTPLTEAFF TRBV29-1 once NA TRBJ1-1
TGTGCCAGCAGTGAAACAGGGGAGGTGGGAAATCAGCCCCAGCATTTT CASSETGEVGNQPQHF TRBV6-1 NA TRBD1 TRBJ1-5
TGTGCCAGCAGTTACTCGACAGGGGGCAATGAAAAACTGTTTTTT CASSYSTGGNEKLFF TRBV6-5 NA TRBD1 TRBJ1-4
TGTGCCAGCAGCCAAGGCAGTAGGGGGGGGACCCAGTACTTC CASSQGSRGGTQYF TRBV3-1/TRBV3-2 NA NA TRBJ2-5
TGTGCCTGGAACAGGGAAACTGGGGCCAACGTCCTGACTTTC CAWNRETGANVLTF TRBV30 NA NA TRBJ2-6
TGCGCCAGCAGCTTGGTCCTAGAATCGGCTGGGGCCAACGTCCTGACTTTC CASSLVLESAGANVLTF TRBV5-1 NA NA TRBJ2-6
TGTGCCTGGAGTTTAGCGGGAGGGTTGCGTGAGCAGTTCTTC CAWSLAGGLREQFF TRBV30 NA TRBD2 TRBJ2-1
TGTGCCAGCATTCCGACAGGAGTAAGAGGTACGCAGTATTTT CASIPTGVRGTQYF TRBV6-5 NA NA TRBJ2-3
TGCGCCAGCAGTAGAACTAGCGGGATGAGAGATACGCAGTATTTT CASSRTSGMRDTQYF TRBV5-1 NA TRBD2 TRBJ2-3
TGTGCCACCAGTGATTGGGTTAGCGGCCTTTACAATGAGCAGTTCTTC CATSDWVSGLYNEQFF TRBV24-1 NA NA TRBJ2-1
TGTGCCAGCAGTGTAATGGTCGGGACACCCTCCTACGAGCAGTACTTC CASSVMVGTPSYEQYF TRBV6-1 NA NA TRBJ2-7
TGTGCCACCACTCAGAGGGACTTGCTTGGAGTTAACACTGAAGCTTTCTTT CATTQRDLLGVNTEAFF TRBV19 NA NA TRBJ1-1
TGTGCCAGCAGCGGGGGTTTTAGCGATGAGCAGTTCTTC CASSGGFSDEQFF TRBV9 once NA TRBJ2-1
TGCGCCAGCAGTGAGGACAGGGATTCACCCCTCCACTTT CASSEDRDSPLHF TRBV10-2 NA TRBD1 TRBJ1-6
TGTGCCAGCAGCCAAGCCCTGGACAGGACCGAGGACGAGCAGTACTTC CASSQALDRTEDEQYF TRBV14 NA TRBD1 TRBJ2-7
TGTGCCAGCTCGTATAGCACAGATACGCAGTATTTT CASSYSTDTQYF TRBV18 NA NA TRBJ2-3
TGTGCCAGCAGCTTATGGGGGCCAGAACTAGGAGACACCGGGGAGCTGTTTTTT CASSLWGPELGDTGELFF TRBV7-2 once NA TRBJ2-2
TGTGCCAGCAGCCCGGGACTAGCGGGAGACCCAGATACGCAGTATTTT CASSPGLAGDPDTQYF TRBV3-1/TRBV3-2 once TRBD2 TRBJ2-3
TGTGCCACCAGTGATTTATCGGACAGTAGCACAGATACGCAGTATTTT CATSDLSDSSTDTQYF TRBV24-1 once NA TRBJ2-3
TGTGCCAGCAGCTTACTAGCGGGAGGAGATCGCAATGAGCAGTTCTTC CASSLLAGGDRNEQFF TRBV7-6 NA TRBD2 TRBJ2-1
TGTGCCAGCAGTACAGACAGGGTAGGCGAGCAGTACTTC CASSTDRVGEQYF TRBV6-5 NA TRBD1 TRBJ2-7
TGTGCCAGCAGCTTAGCCGGGACAGGGCGGGGCTATGGCTACACCTTC CASSLAGTGRGYGYTF TRBV11-2 NA TRBD1 TRBJ1-2
TGTGCCAGCAGCGACCGGACAGGGGGCGCAGGACTTCCCCCCTACGAGCAGTACTTC CASSDRTGGAGLPPYEQYF TRBV7-9 NA TRBD1 TRBJ2-7
TGTGCCAGCAGCGACAGGGGCATTAATGAAAAACTGTTTTTT CASSDRGINEKLFF TRBV3-1/TRBV3-2 NA TRBD1 TRBJ1-4
TGTGCCAGCAGCTTGGGTCCCACAGGGGCAGGCAATCAGCCCCAGCATTTT CASSLGPTGAGNQPQHF TRBV5-4 NA TRBD1 TRBJ1-5
TGTGCCAGTAGTAGCGGGAGGGCCTACGAGCAGTACTTC CASSSGRAYEQYF TRBV19 once TRBD2 TRBJ2-7
TGTGCCAGCAGCTTAGTAGCGGGAGTGAGCACAGATACGCAGTATTTT CASSLVAGVSTDTQYF TRBV11-2 NA TRBD2 TRBJ2-3
TGTGCCAGCAGTTATTTCGGACTAGCGGGAGGGTCCCTCACCTACGAGCAGTACTTC CASSYFGLAGGSLTYEQYF TRBV6-2/TRBV6-3 NA TRBD2 TRBJ2-7
TGCGCCAGCAGCCTAGAGGGACAGGGGGGAAATCAGCCCCAGCATTTT CASSLEGQGGNQPQHF TRBV4-1 NA TRBD1 TRBJ1-5
TGCGCCAGCAGGAGACAGCCAACTAATGAAAAACTGTTTTTT CASRRQPTNEKLFF TRBV5-1 NA NA TRBJ1-4
TGTGCCATCAGTGACCCCTTCGCAGGGTTAGCGGGATGGGATGAGCAGTTCTTC CAISDPFAGLAGWDEQFF TRBV10-3 NA TRBD2 TRBJ2-1
TGCGCCAGCAGCTTGGAGGGACTAGCGGGAGGGCCGACAGATACGCAGTATTTT CASSLEGLAGGPTDTQYF TRBV5-1 NA TRBD2 TRBJ2-3